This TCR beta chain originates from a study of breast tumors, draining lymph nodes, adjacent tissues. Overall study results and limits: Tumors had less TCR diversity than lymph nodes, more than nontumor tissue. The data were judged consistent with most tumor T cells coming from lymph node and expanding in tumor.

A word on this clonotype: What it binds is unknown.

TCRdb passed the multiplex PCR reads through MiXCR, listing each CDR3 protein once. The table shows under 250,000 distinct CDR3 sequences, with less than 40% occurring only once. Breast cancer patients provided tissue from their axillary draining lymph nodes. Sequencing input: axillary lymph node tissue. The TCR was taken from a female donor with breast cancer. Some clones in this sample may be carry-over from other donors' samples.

CDR3 nucleotides: TGTGCCAGCAGCCAAGATCTATATAGGGGGAATAATTCACCCCTCCACTTT. Translating gives CASSQDLYRGNNSPLHF. The gene calls are TRBV14 and TRBJ1-6, with a weak D call TRBD1 (6 bases). V lost 0 bases and J lost 5, with 14 bases in between. The CDR3 sequence is 17 residues long. CDR1 and CDR2 (germline): SGHDN, FVKESK.